These T cell receptor beta chains were read from a single sample in a study of blood T cell repertoires in COVID-19. The protocol was immunoSEQ multiplex PCR, while the TCRdb copy is restricted to in-frame clones and leaves out a portion. The profile covers 350,000 to 500,000 clones, with approximately 90% appearing a single time and roughly 1.4% taken by the ten largest. The material sequenced was PBMCs or T cells enriched from blood (not recorded which). The receptors were gathered from a woman under 30 who had been exposed to COVID-19. Each CDR3 is given with its conserved first and last residue. A D gene is named only where the DNA matches it firmly. Size values are once, few and many counts, or a class for expanded clones, and some rows have none.

NA	TRBV11-2	TRBD1	TRBJ2-7	TGTGCCAGCAGTTACCCGACAGGGTCGCGCTCCTACGAGCAGTACTTC	CASSYPTGSRSYEQYF
NA	TRBV28	TRBD1	TRBJ2-1	TGTGCCAGCAGTTGGGGGACAGGGGGTGGCACTGAGCAGTTCTTC	CASSWGTGGGTEQFF
NA	TRBV27	TRBD2	TRBJ2-7	TGTGCCAGCAGTTTAAAACTAGCGGGACCAAGGGGCGAGCAGTACTTC	CASSLKLAGPRGEQYF
NA	TRBV2	NA	TRBJ2-2	TGTGCCAGCACCGTGACTAGAGGCAACACCGGGGAGCTGTTTTTT	CASTVTRGNTGELFF
NA	TRBV28	TRBD1	TRBJ1-5	TGTGCCAGCAGTGATCCTCGACAGGGTGGGGGCAATCAGCCCCAGCATTTT	CASSDPRQGGGNQPQHF
NA	TRBV3-1/TRBV3-2	TRBD1	TRBJ2-7	TGTGCCAGCAGCGGAGGGACAGGGGGCAACGAGCAGTACTTC	CASSGGTGGNEQYF
NA	TRBV7-2	NA	TRBJ2-2	TGTGCCAGCAGCTTACGTGCGAACACCGGGGAGCTGTTTTTT	CASSLRANTGELFF
NA	TRBV2	NA	TRBJ2-7	TGTGCCAGCAGTTACCCCAAGGGAGTGACCTACGAGCAGTACTTC	CASSYPKGVTYEQYF
NA	TRBV5-4	TRBD1	TRBJ1-3	TGTGCCAGCAGCTCCCTCACAGGGGGACCTGGAAACACCATATATTTT	CASSSLTGGPGNTIYF
NA	TRBV4-2	NA	TRBJ1-4	TGTGCCAGCAGCCAAGAACCGGGGACAGAAAAACTGTTTTTT	CASSQEPGTEKLFF
NA	TRBV10-3	TRBD1	TRBJ1-1	TGTGCCATCAGTGCGGCTGGACAGGGAAATCCTGAAGCTTTCTTT	CAISAAGQGNPEAFF
NA	TRBV15	TRBD1	TRBJ2-7	TGTGCCACCAGCAGAGGTGGACAGGCCGCCGAGCAGTACTTC	CATSRGGQAAEQYF
NA	TRBV7-8	TRBD1	TRBJ2-1	TGTGCCAGCAGCCCCGGGACAGGGCCAAATGAGCAGTTCTTC	CASSPGTGPNEQFF
NA	TRBV5-4	NA	TRBJ1-1	TGTGCCAGCAGCTTGTCGGGGACTGAAGCTTTCTTT	CASSLSGTEAFF
few	TRBV10-2	NA	TRBJ1-2	TGCGCCAGCGGGAACGCCGACAGGCCGTCGGGGGGCTACACCTTC	CASGNADRPSGGYTF
NA	TRBV24-1	NA	TRBJ2-7	TGTGCCACTTCTCCTAGCGACTCCTACGAGCAGTACTTC	CATSPSDSYEQYF